This T cell receptor (beta chain) was sequenced in a study of cytomegalovirus exposure and HLA in healthy donors. The table lists this clone with a count of one. Its antigen is currently unknown. Primers: 60 Vbeta forward and 13 Jbeta reverse. Sequenced by immunoSEQ multiplex PCR; TCRdb stores in-frame clones only, minus some. The sample has about 57,000 clones; 70% to 90% are singletons. Germline V CDR1 and CDR2: SEHNR, FQNEAQ (reference sequence). The J segment lost 5 bases and the V segment lost 4 bases, leaving 9 bases of the junction unmatched. This CDR3 contains 15 residues. Findings and limits, study-wide: TCR beta sequences reportedly predicted most subjects' HLA-A and HLA-B alleles accurately.

Sequenced: PBMCs. The chain has TRBV7-9 and TRBJ2-5, with 8 bases fitting TRBD1. The receptor was isolated from a male donor in good health and CMV-seronegative. The CDR3 loop is CASSYYQGAGETQYF. The CDR3 DNA follows: TGTGCCAGCAGCTATTATCAGGGGGCTGGCGAGACCCAGTACTTC.